This T cell receptor (beta chain) comes out of a study of long-term antiretroviral therapy in people with HIV. Study conclusions and caveats: Following ART, diversity rose but still fell short of transplant donor controls.

The ends were cut back, 1 base at V and 4 bases at J, with 4 bases in the middle. Germline V gene lookup returns CDR1 PRHDT and CDR2 FYEKMQ (reference sequence). The CDR3 totals 13 residues. This clone was counted between two and nine times. Its specificity is not known. The authors ran the immunoSEQ assay, v3.0, at survey level. Measured with immunoSEQ multiplex PCR; TCRdb has only the in-frame clones, and not every one. This sample has roughly 16,000 clones; roughly three quarters occur once, and the top ten carry less than 14%. This clonotype originated in a woman between 40 and 50 years old with HIV. Sequencing was performed on unsorted PBMCs, taken 2.3 years after starting antiretroviral therapy. The genes are TRBV13 and TRBJ2-2; D is unresolved. CDR3 in amino acids: CASSLAVTGELFF. The CDR3 DNA reads as TGTGCCAGCAGCTTAGCGGTCACCGGGGAGCTGTTTTTT.